The clone carrying this T cell receptor beta chain showed up just once. Antigen specificity is unknown. This sample is part of a study of identical twins. Findings of the study overall: Out-of-frame alpha sequences that twins shared showed excess low generation probability. One should note that invariant MAIT and iNKT cells could partly confound zero-insertion analyses. Monozygotic twin pairs showed more out-of-frame TCR alpha sharing than models estimated.

This CDR3 has 13 amino acids. CDR1 is MGHRA and CDR2 is YSYEKL in the germline V gene. Trimming left V 0 bases short and J 7 bases short, with 7 bases between. Carrying unique molecular identifiers, the cDNA also gained a universal primer site through template switching. TCRdb re-derived calls from the 5' RACE reads in MiXCR, one entry per CDR3 protein. The sample records about 210,000 distinct CDR3 sequences, roughly a tenth being singletons. Sequences were obtained from memory (CD45RO+) T cells sorted from blood. This sequence was found in a young woman in good health. This chain links TRBV4-1 with TRBJ1-5; no definite D call. DNA of the CDR3: TGCGCCAGCAGCCAAGATATGCGCCAGCCCCAGCATTTT. Translation: CASSQDMRQPQHF.